This paragraph reports one TCR beta chain. Its antigen is not known. One junction end disagrees with the germline gene, perhaps due to a read error. The library came from three nested PCR rounds adapted from ARM-PCR protocols. TCRdb re-called the multiplex PCR reads with MiXCR, one entry per CDR3 protein. The table lists about 200,000 distinct CDR3 sequences, about two thirds of them singletons. The template was RNA from unsorted bulk tissue. Chemotherapy-naive patients with new lung cancer underwent thoracic surgery in China, August–November 2014. The CDR3 loop spans 14 amino acids. CDR1 is MNHNS, CDR2 SASEGT, per germline. The entry originates in a study of tumor and adjacent non-tumor tissue in lung cancer. Regarding the study as a whole: Shorter survival was associated with higher TCR diversity in tumors. In normal lung, the top 100 clones were significantly more dominant than in tumor.

V and J are TRBV6-1 and TRBJ1-1; TRBD1 might be the D (5 bases). The TCR comes from a man aged 55 to 70 with non-small cell lung cancer. The sample comprised lung tumor tissue. The CDR3 nucleotides are TGTGCCAGTAGTGAAAGCGGATCGCAAGGGGTAGCTTTCTTT. Encoded protein: CASSESGSQGVAFF.